Below, 18 T cell receptor beta chains from the same sample are listed, as sequenced in a study of T cell responses to AZD1222 COVID-19 vaccine. Repertoires were generated with immunoSEQ multiplex PCR, while TCRdb's copy carries only in-frame clones and drops some. The table has approximately 130,000 clones, about 89% seen once; the top ten hold about 29%. Sample: peripheral blood, taken on day 0 of AZD1222 vaccination. Receptor source: an adult in good health.

As DNA, the CDR3 is TGTGCCAGCAGTGGAGTAGAGGGGCTCGGCACCGGGGAGCTGTTTTTT. This sequence encodes CASSGVEGLGTGELFF. This rearrangement joins TRBV2 to TRBJ2-2, with D perhaps being TRBD1 or TRBD2 (5 bases each). The CDR3 contains 16 residues. Trimming cost V 4 bases and J 4 bases, with 16 bases left between them. CDR1 and CDR2 (germline): SNHLY, FYNNEI.

This chain uses TRBV6-1 with TRBJ2-7, with 7 bases matching TRBD2. The germline V gene has CDR1 MNHNS and CDR2 SASEGT. The CDR3 length is 16 residues. V lost 4 bases, J lost 12 bases, and 21 bases stayed unmatched. As DNA, the CDR3 is TGTGCCAGCAGTGTAGGACCGGGACCGATAAGGGAGGGATTGTACTTC. Its protein is CASSVGPGPIREGLYF.

The rearrangement joins TRBV3-1 (or the pseudogene TRBV3-2) to TRBJ2-7, with 13 nucleotides matching TRBD2. The germline V gene has CDR1 LGHDT and CDR2 YNNKEL (reference sequence). V lost 4 bases to trimming and J lost 4 bases; unmatched junction nucleotides: 7. This CDR3 is 16 amino acids long. The CDR3 coding sequence is TGTGCCAGCAGCCCTTGGACTAGCGGGGGAGGATACGAGCAGTACTTC. Amino acids: CASSPWTSGGGYEQYF.

Note on this clone: Other DNA sequences of this sample code for an identical CDR3. The gene calls are TRBV12-3 or TRBV12-4 and TRBJ2-7, with D unclear. The V gene lost 2 bases and the J gene lost 3 bases, with 5 bases spanning the gap. This CDR3 contains 12 residues. The CDR3 spells CASSLTSYEQYF. The CDR3 nucleotides read TGTGCCAGCAGTTTAACGAGCTACGAGCAGTACTTC.

The rearrangement joins TRBV3-1 (or the pseudogene TRBV3-2) to TRBJ1-6; a possible D gene is TRBD1 (5 bases). V was cut by 1 base and J by 5 bases, with 9 bases left in between. There are 15 residues in the CDR3. Germline V lookup: CDR1 LGHDT, CDR2 YNNKEL (reference sequence). The CDR3 loop reads CASSQGGVHNSPLHF. The CDR3 DNA is TGTGCCAGCAGCCAAGGGGGCGTCCATAATTCACCCCTCCACTTT.

The V and J genes are TRBV28 and TRBJ1-2; the D is unclear. CDR1 and CDR2 (germline): MDHEN, SYDVKM. There are 13 residues in the CDR3. V was pared by 1 base and J by 0 bases, with 3 bases between. The CDR3 spells CASSLYPNYGYTF. CDR3 coding DNA: TGTGCCAGCAGTTTATACCCTAACTATGGCTACACCTTC.

V usage is TRBV19 and J usage is TRBJ1-1, with D perhaps matching TRBD1 (6 bases). The V and J ends lost 8 bases and 0 bases respectively, with 19 bases between them. In germline, CDR1 is LNHDA, CDR2 SQIVND (reference sequence). This CDR3 region has 16 residues. CDR3 coding DNA: TGTGCCAGTTCCCTCGGGGGGGGCGACATGAACACTGAAGCTTTCTTT. Translation: CASSLGGGDMNTEAFF.

The chain carries TRBV7-6 and TRBJ2-7, with 7 bases aligning to TRBD2. The V segment lost 3 bases and the J segment 1 base; nucleotides outside the gene matches: 9. The CDR3 has 16 amino acids. In germline, CDR1 is SGHVS, CDR2 FNYEAQ. CDR3 DNA sequence: TGTGCCAGCAGCTTTTCTAGCGGAACGTCTTCCTACGAGCAGTACTTC. Its translation is CASSFSSGTSSYEQYF.

The J gene is TRBJ2-1, the V gene TRBV29-1; tentative D call: TRBD2 (8 bases). The CDR3 length is 12 residues. V lost 8 bases to trimming and J lost 7 bases, with 15 bases between them. CDR1 and CDR2 from the germline V gene are SQVTM and ANQGSEA. DNA for the CDR3: TGCAGCCCCCGGGGGGGACAGAATGAGCAGTTCTTC. Translated, it gives CSPRGGQNEQFF.

This chain links TRBV5-5 with TRBJ2-7; D is unresolved. Germline values: CDR1 SGHKS, CDR2 YYEKEE (reference sequence). The germline V and J ends were trimmed by 1 base and 6 bases, with 17 bases remaining between them. The CDR3 spans 15 residues. This CDR3 is CASSLLSGRGSEQYF. The CDR3 DNA follows: TGTGCCAGCAGCTTGTTGAGTGGGCGCGGAAGCGAGCAGTACTTC.

The V gene is TRBV29-1, the J gene TRBJ1-1; 8 bases agree with TRBD1. Germline trimming cut 6 bases from V and 4 bases from J; bases unmatched to any gene: 7. This CDR3 is 13 amino acids long. Germline CDR1 and CDR2: SQVTM and ANQGSEA. CDR3 coding DNA: TGCAGCGTCCGAGGACAGGGTTTCACTGAAGCTTTCTTT. Translation gives CSVRGQGFTEAFF.

This sequence joins TRBV7-2 and TRBJ2-5, with D maybe TRBD2 (5 bases). There are 15 residues in the CDR3. Trimming left V 5 bases short and J 0 bases short, with 13 bases between. Germline CDR1 reads SGHTA; CDR2 reads FQGNSA. The CDR3, as DNA: TGTGCCAGCAGCCTAAGCGGCGGTTACCAAGAGACCCAGTACTTC. Protein product: CASSLSGGYQETQYF.

The chain links TRBV7-9 to TRBJ2-5; 11 nucleotides align to TRBD2. V dropped 3 bases and J dropped 1; count of bases not matched to a gene: 4. CDR1 SEHNR and CDR2 FQNEAQ come from the germline V gene (reference sequence). The length of the CDR3 is 16 residues. In nucleotides, the CDR3 is TGTGCCAGCAGCTTCGGTAGCGGGAGGGTCCAAGAGACCCAGTACTTC. Its translation: CASSFGSGRVQETQYF.

This clone was observed a handful of times. The chain joins TRBV15 to TRBJ1-1; 7 bases map to TRBD1. CDR3 size: 15 residues. The germline CDR1 and CDR2 sequences are LNHNV and YYDKDF (reference sequence). Trimming took 0 bases from V and 4 from J; bases not matched to a gene: 5. CDR3 protein: CATSRDGYRGTEAFF. CDR3 DNA sequence: TGTGCCACCAGCAGAGATGGGTACAGGGGCACTGAAGCTTTCTTT.

The chain uses TRBV18 and TRBJ1-1; D call uncertain. CDR3 length: 14 residues. Trimming took 3 bases from V and 6 from J, leaving 14 bases between them. Germline-derived CDR1 and CDR2 are KGHSH and LQKENI. As DNA, the CDR3 is TGTGCCAGCTCACCGCTTAGCGGGGATTCTGAAGCTTTCTTT. Its translation: CASSPLSGDSEAFF.

Only one count was recorded for this clone. The V gene is TRBV6-2 or TRBV6-3, the J gene TRBJ2-1; a possible D gene is TRBD2 (6 bases). From germline, CDR1 is MNHEY and CDR2 SVGEGT. Trimming stripped 0 bases from V and 2 bases from J, with 11 bases between. The length of the CDR3 is 16 residues. CDR3 DNA sequence: TGTGCCAGCAGTTACTCGGGGGGTTGGGCCTACAATGAGCAGTTCTTC. Protein product: CASSYSGGWAYNEQFF.

V and J are TRBV19 and TRBJ1-4, with D possibly TRBD1 on 5 matching bases. Deletions cut 6 bases from V and 10 bases from J, with 18 bases between. The CDR3 runs to 14 residues. Germline V lookup: CDR1 LNHDA, CDR2 SQIVND (reference sequence). The CDR3 DNA follows: TGTGCCAGTAGCCCAGGAGGGGCCCGAGGAAAACTGTTTTTT. This gives the protein CASSPGGARGKLFF. Full variable domain (remainder filled in from reference TRBV19 and TRBJ1-4): DGGITQSPKYLFRKEGQNVTLSCEQNLNHDAMYWYRQDPGQGLRLIYYSQIVNDFQKGDIAEGYSVSREKKESFPLTVTSAQKNPTAFYLCASSPGGARGKLFFGSGTQLSVL.

This chain joins TRBV19 and TRBJ1-1; no firm D call. Germline V lookup: CDR1 LNHDA, CDR2 SQIVND (reference sequence). The CDR3 loop spans 15 amino acids. V was shortened by 9 bases and J by 1 base, with 18 bases between the two germline ends. The CDR3 sequence: CASTTDSSGNTEAFF. In DNA form, the CDR3 reads TGTGCCAGCACTACCGACTCTTCTGGGAACACTGAAGCTTTCTTT.